This T cell receptor beta chain was identified during a study of T-cell memory formation after mild COVID-19. The study's findings and limits: Among CD4+ contracting clones, most were CM and EM, and CD8+ ones EMRA. The study found balanced CD4/CD8 in clones contracting day 15 to 85 and a CD4+ lean in later expanders.

By its share, this clonotype is medium-sized (0.01 to 0.1%). Its antigen is as yet unknown. An end of the junction differs from the germline gene, which may be a read error. The CDR3 is 15 amino acids. CDR1 and CDR2 (germline): SGHTA, FQGNSA. cDNA libraries for TCR alpha and TCR beta, carrying sample barcodes and UMIs, came from 5'RACE with constant-segment primers. TCRdb recomputed calls from the 5' RACE reads with MiXCR, one row per CDR3 protein. This sample yields approximately 500,000 distinct CDR3 sequences, of which approximately 25% are seen a single time; roughly an eighth belongs to the top ten.

This chain joins TRBV7-2 and TRBJ2-1, with 8 bases lining up with TRBD2. The origin of this receptor is an adult woman who had mild COVID-19 (a few samples of this study predate the infection). Cell type and time point are not known. The source material was PBMCs or a T cell subset sorted from them (not recorded which). CDR3: CASSLSGSSYNEQFF. As DNA, the CDR3 is TGCGCCAGCAGCTTGAGCGGGAGCTCCTACAATGAGCAGTTCTTC.